Listed below are T cell receptor beta chains from one sample, sequenced in a study of blood T cell repertoires in COVID-19. Assay: immunoSEQ multiplex PCR; the TCRdb copy retains only in-frame clones and omits some. The sample includes 160,000 or so clones, roughly 85% of them seen just once. Sequencing was done on a sample of PBMCs or T cells enriched from blood (not recorded which). The receptors shown here come from a man aged 55-75 years who had recovered from COVID-19. The CDR3 runs from the conserved cysteine through the conserved F or W. Each record gives: V gene, J gene, clone size, D gene, CDR3 protein, CDR3 DNA. The D gene is left open where the match is weak. The size field is filled for only some rows; it gives once, few, many or a size class.

TRBV29-1	TRBJ1-3	.	.	CSVELGNTIYF	TGCAGCGTTGAACTTGGAAACACCATATATTTT
TRBV5-6	TRBJ2-7	.	TRBD1	CASGSGTGFYEQYF	TGTGCCAGCGGATCCGGGACAGGCTTCTACGAGCAGTACTTC
TRBV3-1/TRBV3-2	TRBJ2-7	.	.	CASSIQGSYEQYF	TGTGCCAGCAGCATACAGGGAAGCTACGAGCAGTACTTC
TRBV28	TRBJ2-7	.	TRBD1	CASSFSGTGIYEQYF	TGTGCCAGCAGTTTTTCCGGGACAGGGATTTACGAGCAGTACTTC
TRBV2	TRBJ2-2	.	.	CASSERVANTGELFF	TGTGCCAGCAGTGAGCGGGTCGCGAACACCGGGGAGCTGTTTTTT
TRBV6-4	TRBJ2-3	.	.	CATPTGKGADTQYF	TGTGCCACCCCCACAGGGAAAGGTGCAGATACGCAGTATTTT
TRBV4-1	TRBJ2-1	.	TRBD2	CASSRVIAGVGGGNNEQFF	TGCGCCAGCAGCCGAGTTATAGCGGGAGTTGGAGGGGGTAACAATGAGCAGTTCTTC
TRBV2	TRBJ2-3	.	TRBD1	CASSPLGQGGSNTQYF	TGTGCCAGCAGCCCCCTGGGACAGGGAGGGTCGAATACGCAGTATTTT
TRBV12-5	TRBJ1-2	once	.	CASGNHLRYGYTF	TGTGCTAGTGGCAACCACCTGAGATATGGCTACACCTTC
TRBV23-1	TRBJ2-7	.	TRBD2	CASSQAGEERYEQYF	TGCGCCAGCAGTCAAGCGGGGGAGGAGCGCTACGAGCAGTACTTC
TRBV29-1	TRBJ2-1	few	.	CSVVGSEEGAYNEQFF	TGCAGCGTTGTAGGGTCGGAGGAGGGTGCTTACAATGAGCAGTTCTTC
TRBV11-2	TRBJ1-6	.	.	CASSLVGGKGLHF	TGTGCCAGCAGCTTAGTTGGCGGGAAGGGGCTCCACTTT
TRBV7-9	TRBJ2-7	.	.	CASSLASNRDPSWEQYF	TGTGCCAGCAGCTTAGCCTCAAACAGGGATCCTTCTTGGGAGCAGTACTTC
TRBV27	TRBJ2-5	.	TRBD2	CASSLLGLAGGRETQYF	TGTGCCAGCAGCCTCCTTGGACTAGCGGGAGGGCGGGAGACCCAGTACTTC
TRBV28	TRBJ1-4	.	.	CASSSKTAPNEKLFF	TGTGCCAGCAGTTCTAAGACAGCACCTAATGAAAAACTGTTTTTT
TRBV6-5	TRBJ2-7	.	.	CASSYYGGYEQYF	TGTGCCAGCAGTTACTACGGAGGCTACGAGCAGTACTTC